Presented here are 9 T cell receptor beta chains from one specimen sequenced in a study of T cells in Graves' hyperthyroidism and ophthalmopathy. The investigators amplified TCR beta CDR3 regions from RNA transcripts. The HTBI primer set was used in a first-round RT-PCR of the TCR CDR3. Via MiXCR, TCRdb re-called the multiplex PCR reads, giving one row per CDR3 protein. This table has some 510,000 distinct CDR3 sequences, less than 25% appearing once. Sequencing was carried out using blood. These receptors were collected from a man younger than 35 with Graves' hyperthyroidism.

CDR3 sequence: CASSLSFGVLPTYEQYF. In nucleotides, the CDR3 is TGTGCCAGCAGCTTATCGTTTGGGGTTTTGCCCACCTACGAGCAGTACTTC. The chain carries TRBV7-2 and TRBJ2-7; D is uncertain. Trimming removed 2 bases at V and 2 bases at J, with 19 bases between. The CDR3 extends over 17 amino acids. Germline assignment: CDR1 SGHTA and CDR2 FQGNSA.

The chain recombines TRBV12-3 or TRBV12-4 with TRBJ2-2; D not resolved. This CDR3 spans 15 amino acids. Trimming pared 2 bases from V and 4 bases from J, leaving 11 bases between. The CDR3 is CASSLRSSGTGELFF. CDR3 DNA sequence: TGTGCCAGCAGTTTACGCAGCTCGGGCACCGGGGAGCTGTTTTTT.

The V call is TRBV28, the J call TRBJ1-6, with TRBD1 as a possible D gene (6 bases). The germline V and J ends were trimmed by 7 bases and 4 bases, with 20 bases remaining between them. The CDR3 runs to 17 residues. CDR1 is MDHEN, CDR2 SYDVKM, per germline. In DNA, the CDR3 is TGTGCCAGCACAGGGGAGTGGGGGGGGTCGTATAATTCACCCCTCCACTTT. This gives the protein CASTGEWGGSYNSPLHF.

This clonotype was seen only a few times. The CDR3 reads CASSPEGPYVGHTF. CDR3 nucleotides: TGTGCCAGCAGCCCCGAGGGGCCTTATGTGGGCCACACCTTC. The rearrangement links TRBV9 to TRBJ1-2; D may be TRBD1 (5 bases). V was clipped by 4 bases and J by 12 bases, with 22 bases between them. CDR3 length: 14 amino acids. Looked up from germline, CDR1 is SGDLS and CDR2 is YYNGEE.

V is TRBV3-1 and J is TRBJ2-5, with D possibly matching TRBD2 (6 bases). Germline CDR1 and CDR2: LGHDT and YNNKEL (reference sequence). This CDR3 region has 14 residues. Trimming shortened V by 5 bases and J by 7 bases, and 17 bases separated the two germline ends. In DNA form, the CDR3 reads TGTGCCAGCAGCTACCCTACTAGCAGCCGGACCCAGTACTTC. It is translated as CASSYPTSSRTQYF.

This clonotype has a count of ten or more. One junction end does not reproduce the germline sequence, and a read error may be involved. The genes are TRBV20-1 and TRBJ2-2; 9 positions match TRBD1. CDR1 DFQATT and CDR2 SNEGSKA come from the germline V gene (reference sequence). This CDR3 spans 15 amino acids. The CDR3 region has the DNA TGCAGTGCCACAGCCGGGACAGGGCATAACGGGGAGTTGTTTTTT. This encodes CSATAGTGHNGELFF.

This clonotype has just a few counts. The gene calls are TRBV11-3 and TRBJ1-1; D is unclear. V lost 5 bases and J 5 bases, leaving 12 bases between the germline ends. The CDR3 length is 13 residues. Germline V lookup: CDR1 SGHNT, CDR2 YENEEA. The CDR3 here is CASSPRTQTEAFF. The CDR3 DNA reads TGTGCCAGCAGCCCTCGGACCCAAACTGAAGCTTTCTTT.

This clonotype was detected ten times or more. The chain couples TRBV30 to TRBJ2-5; no clear D. V lost 0 bases and J 1 base, leaving 15 bases between the germline ends. The CDR3 is made up of 16 amino acids. In germline, CDR1 is GTSNPN, CDR2 SVGIG (reference sequence). This chain's CDR3 is CAWSVPRSGPQETQYF. The CDR3 DNA follows: TGTGCCTGGAGTGTACCTCGCTCGGGCCCCCAAGAGACCCAGTACTTC. The full variable domain, rest sourced from reference TRBV30 and TRBJ2-5, is SQTIHQWPATLVQPVGSPLSLECTVEGTSNPNLYWYRQAAGRGLQLLFYSVGIGQISSEVPQNLSASRPQDRQFILSSKKLLLSDSGFYLCAWSVPRSGPQETQYFGPGTRLLVL.

The gene calls are TRBV28 and TRBJ2-5, with 9 bases matching TRBD2. Looked up from germline, CDR1 is MDHEN and CDR2 is SYDVKM. There are 15 residues in the CDR3. V lost 3 bases, J lost 4 bases, and 6 bases stayed unmatched. For the CDR3, the DNA is TGTGCCAGCAGTTTCGCCGGGCGGGAGGGAGAGACCCAGTACTTC. It codes for CASSFAGREGETQYF.